These 15 T cell receptor beta chains were sequenced from one sample in a study of OX40 agonist ivuxolimab in advanced cancers. Produced via immunoSEQ multiplex PCR; TCRdb's table is partial and in-frame only. The sample has roughly 90,000 clones, roughly 89% seen once. The sequenced sample was CD4+ or CD8+ T cells sorted from blood, obtained in a trial of the OX40 agonist ivuxolimab. These receptor sequences come from an adult with an advanced solid tumor such as melanoma, head and neck, liver or kidney cancer.

The genes are TRBV6-1 and TRBJ1-1; 12 positions match TRBD1. CDR1 MNHNS and CDR2 SASEGT come from the germline V gene. J was trimmed by 4 bases and V by 8 bases; bases with no gene match: 8. The CDR3 totals 15 residues. CDR3 sequence: CASSGTGGSSTEAFF. In DNA, the CDR3 is TGTGCCAGCTCGGGGACAGGGGGCAGTAGCACTGAAGCTTTCTTT.

The V gene is TRBV28, the J gene TRBJ1-2; TRBD1 is a possible D gene (5 bases). Germline-derived CDR1 and CDR2 are MDHEN and SYDVKM. Trimming stripped 6 bases from V and 5 bases from J, with 13 bases between. The CDR3 length is 13 residues. As DNA, the CDR3 is TGTGCCAGCAGCGAAGACGGGGGGTATGGCTACACCTTC. Its protein is CASSEDGGYGYTF.

The chain uses TRBV10-3 and TRBJ2-5; D remains unclear. The germline V gene has CDR1 ENHRY and CDR2 SYGVKD. V lost 4 bases and J 2 bases, leaving 8 bases between the germline ends. The CDR3 sequence is 13 residues long. CDR3 amino acids: CAISGPRQETQYF. The CDR3 DNA is TGTGCCATCAGTGGTCCCAGACAAGAGACCCAGTACTTC.

The chain is built from TRBV7-9 and TRBJ2-7, with 7 bases identical to TRBD1. J gave up 5 bases and V 2 bases, and 0 bases lay outside the gene matches. Germline V gene lookup returns CDR1 SEHNR and CDR2 FQNEAQ (reference sequence). The CDR3 extends over 12 amino acids. The CDR3 here is CASSLQGDEQYF. The CDR3 DNA sequence: TGTGCCAGCAGCTTACAGGGGGACGAGCAGTACTTC.

The V gene is TRBV28, the J gene TRBJ1-5; D unclear. Germline CDR1 is MDHEN and CDR2 is SYDVKM. There are 14 residues in the CDR3. V was pared by 3 bases and J by 1 base, with 7 bases between. The CDR3 region is CASSLSSSNQPQHF. DNA of the CDR3: TGTGCCAGCAGTTTGAGTTCCAGCAATCAGCCCCAGCATTTT.

The gene calls are TRBV6-6 and TRBJ2-3; TRBD1 might be the D (5 bases). CDR3 size: 14 residues. The V gene lost 0 bases and the J gene lost 2 bases, with 6 bases spanning the gap. Germline V gene lookup returns CDR1 MNHNY and CDR2 SVGAGI (reference sequence). CDR3 in DNA: TGTGCCAGCAGTTACTCAGGGGCCACAGATACGCAGTATTTT. The encoded protein is CASSYSGATDTQYF.

This clone was seen more than once but under ten times. The chain carries TRBV18 and TRBJ2-5; TRBD2 matches at 7 bases. The CDR3 length is 15 residues. Trimming at V came to 3 bases and at J to 1 base, leaving 5 bases not matched to a gene. The germline V gene has CDR1 KGHSH and CDR2 LQKENI. Written as DNA, the CDR3 is TGTGCCAGCTCACCCGTGAGCGGGGTCCAAGAGACCCAGTACTTC. Translating gives CASSPVSGVQETQYF.

The count of this clone is one. This rearrangement joins TRBV2 to TRBJ2-5, with a tentative D call TRBD2 (6 bases). This CDR3 spans 14 amino acids. The germline V gene has CDR1 SNHLY and CDR2 FYNNEI. Trimming took 5 bases from V and 2 from J, leaving 12 bases between them. The CDR3 sequence is CASSKSLAQETQYF. CDR3 bases: TGTGCCAGCAGTAAGAGTCTAGCGCAAGAGACCCAGTACTTC.

This clone was counted only a few times. This chain uses TRBV7-8 with TRBJ1-2; D unclear. The CDR3 contains 15 residues. Trimming removed 1 base at V and 0 bases at J, with 9 bases between. Germline CDR1 and CDR2: SGHVS and FQNEAQ. CDR3 sequence (DNA): TGTGCCAGCAGCTTAGGGATGAGTGCTAACTATGGCTACACCTTC. Amino acids: CASSLGMSANYGYTF.

This chain joins TRBV27 and TRBJ1-2; 11 bases are a match to TRBD1. Per germline, CDR1 MNHEY and CDR2 SMNVEV (reference sequence). V shed 3 bases, J shed 8 bases, and the junction held 5 bases outside the gene matches. The CDR3 runs 14 residues. The CDR3 is CASSFGQGAWGYTF. The CDR3 bases are TGTGCCAGCAGTTTTGGACAGGGGGCGTGGGGCTACACCTTC.

The J gene is TRBJ1-3, the V gene TRBV30, with D perhaps TRBD1 (6 bases). Germline V CDR1 and CDR2: GTSNPN, SVGIG (reference sequence). The V gene lost 4 bases and the J gene lost 4 bases, with 8 bases spanning the gap. The CDR3 contains 12 residues. CDR3 in DNA: TGTGCCTGGACCAGGGGAGGAAACACCATATATTTT. Its translation: CAWTRGGNTIYF.

The rearrangement links TRBV27 to TRBJ1-6; 10 nucleotides agree with TRBD1. CDR1 MNHEY and CDR2 SMNVEV come from the germline V gene (reference sequence). The CDR3 covers 18 residues. The V gene end was trimmed by 6 bases and the J gene end by 6 bases; junction bases not matched to a gene: 14. CDR3 nucleotide sequence: TGTGCCAGCAGAGACCGGGACAGGGGCTCGGCGGGTAATTCACCCCTCCACTTT. Its protein is CASRDRDRGSAGNSPLHF.

The rearrangement links TRBV6-5 to TRBJ1-3; D remains unclear. V was shortened by 8 bases and J by 0 bases, with 5 bases between the two germline ends. The CDR3 runs 12 residues. Looked up from germline, CDR1 is MNHEY and CDR2 is SVGAGI. The chain's CDR3 is CASRSSGNTIYF. CDR3 coding DNA: TGTGCCAGCCGGAGCTCTGGAAACACCATATATTTT.

The chain has TRBV7-8 and TRBJ2-1; 9 nucleotides match TRBD2. The CDR3 is 17 residues long. CDR1 and CDR2 from the germline V gene are SGHVS and FQNEAQ. V dropped 1 base and J dropped 2; count of bases not matched to a gene: 6. CDR3 in amino acids: CASSLGASGVPYNEQFF. DNA for the CDR3: TGTGCCAGCAGCTTAGGGGCTAGCGGGGTACCCTACAATGAGCAGTTCTTC.

This clone was seen once. The chain joins TRBV5-1 to TRBJ1-1; no definite D call. The CDR3 runs to 14 residues. Germline V gene sequence: CDR1 SGHRS, CDR2 YFSETQ. The germline V and J ends were trimmed by 1 base and 0 bases, with 7 bases remaining between them. CDR3 DNA: TGCGCCAGCAGCTTGCAAAACATGAACACTGAAGCTTTCTTT. This encodes CASSLQNMNTEAFF.